This T cell receptor (beta chain) was sequenced during a study of cytomegalovirus exposure and HLA in healthy donors. Germline CDR1 PRHDT, CDR2 FYEKMQ (reference sequence). The CDR3 is 14 residues long. The V gene end was trimmed by 4 bases and the J gene end by 0 bases; junction bases not matched to a gene: 3. Both 60 Vbeta primers and 13 Jbeta primers went into the PCR. Profiled with immunoSEQ multiplex PCR; TCRdb holds only in-frame clones, not every one. The sample consists of about 94,000 clones, around 66% of them appearing once. This clonotype was obtained from a man aged 25 to 40 in good health and CMV-seronegative. This chain uses TRBV13 with TRBJ2-7; 7 bases map to TRBD2. Material: PBMCs. CDR3: CASSSRTSSYEQYF. Here the CDR3 DNA reads TGTGCCAGCAGCTCCCGGACTAGCTCCTACGAGCAGTACTTC.